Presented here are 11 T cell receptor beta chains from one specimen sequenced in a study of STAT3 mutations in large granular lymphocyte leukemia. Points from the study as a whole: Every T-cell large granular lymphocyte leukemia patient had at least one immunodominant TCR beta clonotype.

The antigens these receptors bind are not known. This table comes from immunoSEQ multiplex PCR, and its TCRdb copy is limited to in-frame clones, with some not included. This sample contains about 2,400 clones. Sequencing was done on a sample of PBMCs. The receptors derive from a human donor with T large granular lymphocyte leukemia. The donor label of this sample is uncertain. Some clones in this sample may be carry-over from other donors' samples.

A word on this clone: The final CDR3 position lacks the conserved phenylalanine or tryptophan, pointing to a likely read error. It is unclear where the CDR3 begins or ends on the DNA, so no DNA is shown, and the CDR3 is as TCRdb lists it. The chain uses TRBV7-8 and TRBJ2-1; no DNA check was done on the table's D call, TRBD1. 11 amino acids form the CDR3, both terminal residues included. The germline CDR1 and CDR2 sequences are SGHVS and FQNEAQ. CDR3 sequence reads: CASSTLTDYNE.

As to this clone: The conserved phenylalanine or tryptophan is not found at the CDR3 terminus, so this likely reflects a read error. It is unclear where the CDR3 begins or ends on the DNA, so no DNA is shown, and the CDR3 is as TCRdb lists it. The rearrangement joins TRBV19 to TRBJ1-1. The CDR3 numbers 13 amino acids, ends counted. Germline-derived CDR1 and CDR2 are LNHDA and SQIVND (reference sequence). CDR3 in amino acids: CASSMVLGGVITE.

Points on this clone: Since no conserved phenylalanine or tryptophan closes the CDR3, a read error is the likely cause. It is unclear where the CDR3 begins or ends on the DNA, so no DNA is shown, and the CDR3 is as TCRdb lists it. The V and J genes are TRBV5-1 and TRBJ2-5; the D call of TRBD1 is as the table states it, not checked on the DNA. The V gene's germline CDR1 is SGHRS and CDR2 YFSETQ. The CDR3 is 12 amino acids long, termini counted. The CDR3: CASSLVPSGRET.

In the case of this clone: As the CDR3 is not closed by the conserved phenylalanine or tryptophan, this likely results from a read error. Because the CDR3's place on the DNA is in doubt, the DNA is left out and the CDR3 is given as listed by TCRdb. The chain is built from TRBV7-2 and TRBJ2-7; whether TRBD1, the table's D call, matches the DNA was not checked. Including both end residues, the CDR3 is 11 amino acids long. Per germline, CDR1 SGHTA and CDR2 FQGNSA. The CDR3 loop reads CASSQLGASYE.

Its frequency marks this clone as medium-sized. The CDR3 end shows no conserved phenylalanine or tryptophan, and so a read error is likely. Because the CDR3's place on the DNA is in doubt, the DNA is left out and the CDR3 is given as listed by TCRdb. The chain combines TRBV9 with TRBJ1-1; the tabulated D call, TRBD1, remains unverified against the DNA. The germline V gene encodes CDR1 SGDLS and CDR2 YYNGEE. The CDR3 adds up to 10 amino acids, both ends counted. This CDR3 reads CASSVGVSAE.

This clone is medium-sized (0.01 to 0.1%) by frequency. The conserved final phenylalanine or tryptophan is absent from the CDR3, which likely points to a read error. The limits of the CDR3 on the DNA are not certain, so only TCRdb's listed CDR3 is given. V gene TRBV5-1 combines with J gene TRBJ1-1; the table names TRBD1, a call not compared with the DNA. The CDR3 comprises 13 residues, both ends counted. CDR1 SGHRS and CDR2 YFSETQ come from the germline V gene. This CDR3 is CASSLEGQRMNTE.

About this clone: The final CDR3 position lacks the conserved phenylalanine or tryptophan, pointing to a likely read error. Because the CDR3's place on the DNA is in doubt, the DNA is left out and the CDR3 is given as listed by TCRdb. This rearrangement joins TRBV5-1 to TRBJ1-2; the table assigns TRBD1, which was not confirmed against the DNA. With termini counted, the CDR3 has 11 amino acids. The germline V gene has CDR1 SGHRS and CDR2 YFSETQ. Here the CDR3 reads CASSLAPGGRG.

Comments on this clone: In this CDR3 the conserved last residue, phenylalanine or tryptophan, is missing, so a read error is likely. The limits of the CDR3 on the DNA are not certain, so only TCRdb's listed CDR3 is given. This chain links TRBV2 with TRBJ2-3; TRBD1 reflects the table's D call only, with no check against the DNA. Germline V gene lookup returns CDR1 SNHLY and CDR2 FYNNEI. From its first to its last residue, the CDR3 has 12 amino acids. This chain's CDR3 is CASSLDRGLRDT.

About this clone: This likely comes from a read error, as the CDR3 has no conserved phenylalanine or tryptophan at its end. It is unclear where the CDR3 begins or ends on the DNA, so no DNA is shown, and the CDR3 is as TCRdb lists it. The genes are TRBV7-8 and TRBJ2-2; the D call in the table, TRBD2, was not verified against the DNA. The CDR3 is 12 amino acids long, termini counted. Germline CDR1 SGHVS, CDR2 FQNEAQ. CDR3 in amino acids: CASSFLRGVTGE.

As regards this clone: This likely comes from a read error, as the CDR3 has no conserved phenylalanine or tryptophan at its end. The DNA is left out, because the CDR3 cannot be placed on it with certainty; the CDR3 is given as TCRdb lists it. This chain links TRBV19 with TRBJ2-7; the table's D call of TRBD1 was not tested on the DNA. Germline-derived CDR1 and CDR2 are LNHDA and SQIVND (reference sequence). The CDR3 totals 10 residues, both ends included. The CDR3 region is CASSSGQGYE.

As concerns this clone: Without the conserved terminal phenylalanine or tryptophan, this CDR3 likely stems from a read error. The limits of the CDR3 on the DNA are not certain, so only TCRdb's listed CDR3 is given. The chain's CDR3 is CASSVREESP. The chain couples TRBV11-2 to TRBJ1-6; the table's D call TRBD1 went unverified against the DNA. CDR1 and CDR2 (germline): SGHAT, FQNNGV. The length of the CDR3 is 10 amino acids, counting both ends.